This T cell receptor beta chain was obtained from a study of T-cell reconstitution after alpha-beta-depleted transplantation in children. The library targeted TCRbeta and was prepared with unique molecular identifiers. Each CDR3 protein is one row after TCRdb ran MiXCR on the PCR reads. The repertoire has 360,000 or so distinct CDR3 sequences, roughly 21% of them found once; the top ten carry around 4%. Trimming took 7 bases from V and 0 from J, leaving 11 bases between them. Germline V gene sequence: CDR1 WNHNN, CDR2 SYGVQD (reference sequence). This CDR3 is built from 14 residues. The chain is built from TRBV10-1 and TRBJ2-3; a possible D gene is TRBD2 (5 bases). This clonotype was obtained from a human donor who donated a stem cell graft to a child with acute myeloid leukemia. The sample was PBMCs from the stem cell graft donor, taken from the stem cell graft. The CDR3 bases are TGCGCCAGCACTCGACTACTAAGCACAGATACGCAGTATTTT. Translated, it gives CASTRLLSTDTQYF.